This T cell receptor beta chain was observed in a study of blood T cell repertoires in COVID-19. The V gene's germline CDR1 is LNHDA and CDR2 SQIVND (reference sequence). Trimming cost V 7 bases and J 1 base; bases outside gene matches: 6. CDR3 length: 15 amino acids. In the original workflow: Reference gene primers were amplified, and this amplification served to estimate nucleated cell counts. Sequencing was performed with immunoSEQ multiplex PCR; in TCRdb, only in-frame clones are kept and a portion is missing. V and J calls and clone size follow that table, whereas D and trimming were derived from the DNA. The table shows some 210,000 clones, with 65% to 85% occurring only once.

The chain combines TRBV19 with TRBJ1-1, with 10 bases matching TRBD1. The receptor was derived from a man aged 45-65 years with active or convalescent COVID-19. Source material: peripheral blood. The CDR3 nucleotides are TGTGCCAGTAAAACCCGGGACAGGGGGAACACTGAAGCTTTCTTT. Amino acid sequence: CASKTRDRGNTEAFF.